One and the same sample provided the 20 T cell receptor beta chains below, sequenced in a study of T cell repertoires and Cas9 in healthy adults. Data came from immunoSEQ multiplex PCR; TCRdb stores just in-frame clones and leaves some out. Seen here are almost 15,000 clones, 75% to 90% observed once, and the top ten hold around 2.1%. The sequenced sample consisted of Tregs (CD4+, CD25+, CD127-, CD137-, CD154-) from PBMCs; culture status not recorded. Receptors originate from a human donor in good health.

This chain joins TRBV14 and TRBJ1-1; D is unresolved. CDR1 and CDR2 (germline): SGHDN, FVKESK. CDR3 length: 12 amino acids. Between the trimmed V and J ends, which lost 1 base and 6 bases, there was a span of 6 bases. The CDR3 reads CASSQVGSEAFF. The CDR3 bases are TGTGCCAGCAGCCAAGTTGGTTCTGAAGCTTTCTTT.

CDR3 loop: CASLRQSSSYEQYF. In nucleotides, the CDR3 is TGTGCCAGCCTAAGACAGTCAAGCTCCTACGAGCAGTACTTC. V gene TRBV2 combines with J gene TRBJ2-7; maybe TRBD1 (5 bases). Trimming took 8 bases from V and 0 from J, leaving 14 bases between them. Per germline, CDR1 SNHLY and CDR2 FYNNEI. The CDR3 covers 14 residues.

V and J are TRBV25-1 and TRBJ2-3; no clear D. The CDR3 length is 12 residues. V was trimmed by 4 bases and J by 3 bases, leaving 5 bases between them. Per the germline V gene, CDR1 is MGHDK and CDR2 is SYGVNS. The CDR3 coding sequence is TGTGCCAGCAGTGTTAGGACAGATACGCAGTATTTT. Its protein product is CASSVRTDTQYF.

The chain links TRBV10-3 to TRBJ1-1, with 8 bases aligning to TRBD1. This CDR3 is 13 amino acids long. Trimming removed 10 bases from V and 5 bases from J; junction bases left unmatched: 9. The germline gives CDR1 ENHRY, CDR2 SYGVKD. CDR3 sequence: CATTPTGGTEAFF. In nucleotides, the CDR3 is TGTGCCACCACGCCTACAGGGGGGACTGAAGCTTTCTTT.

The chain recombines TRBV5-6 with TRBJ1-2; tentative D call: TRBD1 (5 bases). V shed 1 base and J shed 7 bases, with 11 bases lying between them. The CDR3 sequence is 13 residues long. Per the germline V gene, CDR1 is SGHDT and CDR2 is YYEEEE. The CDR3 sequence: CASSLRGVGGYTF. The DNA for the CDR3 is TGTGCCAGCAGCTTGCGAGGGGTAGGTGGCTACACCTTC.

The chain joins TRBV5-5 to TRBJ1-2; TRBD1 is a possible D gene (6 bases). The CDR3 has 15 amino acids. Trimming shortened V by 4 bases and J by 4 bases, and 17 bases separated the two germline ends. The germline V gene has CDR1 SGHKS and CDR2 YYEKEE (reference sequence). In nucleotides, the CDR3 is TGTGCCAGCAGCCCCGGGACACAGCAAACCTATGGCTACACCTTC. Its protein product is CASSPGTQQTYGYTF.

The chain couples TRBV7-9 to TRBJ1-5, with 8 bases fitting TRBD1. V gave up 5 bases and J gave up 2 bases; unmatched junction bases: 5. CDR3 length equals 15 residues. Germline CDR1 reads SEHNR; CDR2 reads FQNEAQ (reference sequence). The DNA for the CDR3 is TGTGCCAGCAGCCCAGGACAGGGTGGCAATCAGCCCCAGCATTTT. This codes for CASSPGQGGNQPQHF.

V and J are TRBV28 and TRBJ2-7; D unclear. The V and J ends lost 8 bases and 2 bases respectively, with 13 bases between them. This CDR3 has 13 residues. CDR1 and CDR2 from the germline V gene are MDHEN and SYDVKM. In nucleotides, the CDR3 is TGTGCCAGCGCCTCCCTCGTGGCCTACGAGCAGTACTTC. Translation gives CASASLVAYEQYF.

The CDR3 DNA reads TGTGCCAGCAGTTCCCTACCGGGCCGGCAGTTCTTC. It yields the protein CASSSLPGRQFF. The V and J genes are TRBV27 and TRBJ2-1; no clear D gene. V was clipped by 4 bases and J by 12 bases, with 13 bases between them. The germline V gene has CDR1 MNHEY and CDR2 SMNVEV (reference sequence). The CDR3 runs 12 residues.

The chain employs TRBV5-5 and TRBJ2-2; 9 bases agree with TRBD1. The CDR3 consists of 15 residues. Germline CDR1 reads SGHKS; CDR2 reads YYEKEE (reference sequence). The trim removed 2 bases at V and 5 bases at J, leaving 4 bases unmatched. CDR3 DNA: TGTGCCAGCAGCTTATACAGGGGGCGGACCGGGGAGCTGTTTTTT. This sequence encodes CASSLYRGRTGELFF.

This clone showed up just once. The V and J genes are TRBV6-1 and TRBJ2-1, with D hard to call. The CDR3 has 9 residues. The V gene's germline CDR1 is MNHNS and CDR2 SASEGT. Trimming stripped 5 bases from V and 16 bases from J, with 9 bases between. The CDR3 DNA reads as TGTGCCAGCAGTTACTCGGGCTTCTTC. This codes for CASSYSGFF.

The V call is TRBV5-1, the J call TRBJ1-2; a possible D gene is TRBD1 (5 bases). V gave up 4 bases and J gave up 2 bases, with 15 bases separating them. The V gene's germline CDR1 is SGHRS and CDR2 YFSETQ. CDR3 size: 15 residues. CDR3 in DNA: TGCGCCAGCAGCGAACAGGTGGGGATGAACTATGGCTACACCTTC. Encoded protein: CASSEQVGMNYGYTF.

This chain joins TRBV2 and TRBJ2-3, with D hard to call. V was clipped by 3 bases and J by 4 bases, with 11 bases between them. The CDR3 has 14 amino acids. The V gene's germline CDR1 is SNHLY and CDR2 FYNNEI. The CDR3 here is CASSDRRKADTQYF. CDR3 nucleotides: TGTGCCAGCAGTGATAGGCGGAAAGCAGATACGCAGTATTTT.

This chain links TRBV7-9 with TRBJ2-1; TRBD2 agrees at 7 bases. The CDR3 loop spans 13 amino acids. Trimming at V came to 3 bases and at J to 6 bases, leaving 2 bases not matched to a gene. The germline gives CDR1 SEHNR, CDR2 FQNEAQ (reference sequence). In DNA, the CDR3 is TGTGCCAGCAGCTTCAAGCGGGGCAATGAGCAGTTCTTC. It encodes CASSFKRGNEQFF.

The V and J genes are TRBV5-1 and TRBJ2-3; 10 bases fit TRBD1. The CDR3 runs to 14 residues. The trim removed 7 bases at V and 7 bases at J, leaving 9 bases unmatched. Per the germline V gene, CDR1 is SGHRS and CDR2 is YFSETQ. CDR3 amino acids: CASAMTGGGHTQYF. The CDR3 coding sequence is TGCGCCAGCGCGATGACAGGGGGCGGACATACGCAGTATTTT.

The chain combines TRBV5-5 with TRBJ2-7; the D is unclear. The germline V gene encodes CDR1 SGHKS and CDR2 YYEKEE (reference sequence). The CDR3 totals 15 residues. Trimming took 0 bases from V and 0 from J, leaving 10 bases between them. The CDR3 spells CASSLAIRTSYEQYF. CDR3 nucleotides: TGTGCCAGCAGCTTGGCGATAAGAACCTCCTACGAGCAGTACTTC. The full variable domain, its missing parts supplied by reference TRBV5-5 and TRBJ2-7, is DAGVTQSPTHLIKTRGQQVTLRCSPISGHKSVSWYQQVLGQGPQFIFQYYEKEERGRGNFPDRFSARQFPNYSSELNVNALLLGDSALYLCASSLAIRTSYEQYFGPGTRLTVT.

By sample fraction, this clone is medium-sized. The V gene is TRBV5-1, the J gene TRBJ1-1; TRBD1 aligns across 11 bases. After removal of 3 bases from V and 3 bases from J, the junction contained 4 bases not matched to a gene. Per the germline V gene, CDR1 is SGHRS and CDR2 is YFSETQ. CDR3 size: 15 residues. The DNA for the CDR3 is TGCGCCAGCAGCTCCTCGGGACAGGGGGACACTGAAGCTTTCTTT. This gives the protein CASSSSGQGDTEAFF.

The rearrangement uses TRBV5-1 and TRBJ1-1; D is possibly TRBD1 (5 bases). The CDR3 runs to 14 residues. Trimming removed 0 bases at V and 6 bases at J, with 12 bases between. Germline V lookup: CDR1 SGHRS, CDR2 YFSETQ. The CDR3, as DNA: TGCGCCAGCAGCTTGGATAATGGGGACCCTGAAGCTTTCTTT. Protein sequence: CASSLDNGDPEAFF.

The chain recombines TRBV7-9 with TRBJ1-2, with a weak D call TRBD1 (6 bases). This CDR3 comprises 13 residues. CDR1 and CDR2 (germline): SEHNR, FQNEAQ (reference sequence). Deletions cut 4 bases from V and 2 bases from J, with 8 bases between. The CDR3 loop reads CASSSQGNYGYTF. The CDR3 DNA reads as TGTGCCAGCAGCTCCCAGGGGAACTATGGCTACACCTTC.

This sequence joins TRBV30 and TRBJ1-1; 7 bases align to TRBD1. CDR3 length: 18 residues. V was clipped by 0 bases and J by 1 base; unmatched bases: 14. Looked up from germline, CDR1 is GTSNPN and CDR2 is SVGIG (reference sequence). CDR3 bases: TGTGCCTGGAGTGTAAGTTTAGGGACAGCGATATCGAACACTGAAGCTTTCTTT. Its protein is CAWSVSLGTAISNTEAFF.